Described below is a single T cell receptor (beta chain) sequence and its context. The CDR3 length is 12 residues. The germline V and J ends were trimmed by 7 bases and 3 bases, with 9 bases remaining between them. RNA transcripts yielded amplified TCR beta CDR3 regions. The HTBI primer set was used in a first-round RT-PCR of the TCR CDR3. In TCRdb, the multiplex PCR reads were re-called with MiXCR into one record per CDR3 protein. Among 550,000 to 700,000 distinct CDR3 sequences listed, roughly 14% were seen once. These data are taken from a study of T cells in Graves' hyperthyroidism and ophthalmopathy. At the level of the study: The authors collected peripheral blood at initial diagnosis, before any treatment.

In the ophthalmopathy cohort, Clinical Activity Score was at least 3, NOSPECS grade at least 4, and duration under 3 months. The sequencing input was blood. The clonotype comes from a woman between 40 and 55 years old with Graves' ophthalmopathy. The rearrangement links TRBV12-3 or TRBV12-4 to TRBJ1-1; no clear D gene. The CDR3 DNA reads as TGTGCCAGCATGGAACGGGACACTGAAGCTTTCTTT. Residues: CASMERDTEAFF.